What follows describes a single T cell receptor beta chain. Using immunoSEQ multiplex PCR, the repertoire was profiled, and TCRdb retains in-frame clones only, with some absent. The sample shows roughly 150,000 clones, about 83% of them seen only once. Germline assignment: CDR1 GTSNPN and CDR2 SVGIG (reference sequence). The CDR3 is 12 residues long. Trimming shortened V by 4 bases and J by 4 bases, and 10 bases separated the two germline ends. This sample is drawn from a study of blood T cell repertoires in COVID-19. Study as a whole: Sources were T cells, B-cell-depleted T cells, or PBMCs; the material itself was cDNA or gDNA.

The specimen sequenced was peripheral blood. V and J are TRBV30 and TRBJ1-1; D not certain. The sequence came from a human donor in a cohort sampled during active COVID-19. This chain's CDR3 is CAWIREATEAFF. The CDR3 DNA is TGTGCCTGGATCCGGGAGGCCACTGAAGCTTTCTTT.